The entry that follows covers one TCR beta chain sequence. Its cognate antigen has yet to be identified. No base qualities exist here, and no much larger clone lies one base off it. The TCR beta CDR3 regions were amplified from the RNA transcripts. The TCR CDR3 was subjected to a first round of RT-PCR using the HTBI primer set and the Qiagen OneStep RT-PCR kit. Libraries were constructed in a second round of multiplex PCR, after which size selection and purification were performed. Paired-end sequencing of the libraries was performed with 100 bp reads on an Illumina HiSeq2000. As for how the authors treated the data: SOAPnuke was used to process the raw data, removing reads that contained adapters or uncalled bases, had a mean Phred below 15, or lacked an exact match to the constant primer or identifier. High-quality paired reads were merged with COPE v1.2.5, and unique nucleotide sequences were defined as clonotypes. MiTCR v1.1 was used to align the clonotypes against IMGT TRBV, TRBD and TRBJ reference segments. Only V-J combinations with frequency above 0.0001, covering about 99% of repertoires, were analysed. A TCS score was defined as the ratio between F50 (clonal expansion) and ExV (chaos), using BLOSUM62-based TCRdist between CDR3 peptides within each V-J. Welch's t-statistics and random forest reduced fewer than 550 V-J features to 10 to 15, which were used in a naive Bayes classifier (R e1071). Through fastp at Q25 and MiXCR, TCRdb rebuilt clones from the public reads, retaining in-frame beta chains. All rows with the same CDR3 protein become a single entry with the most common DNA and genes. The V and J calls were not made by the authors but by TCRdb's processing. The sample profile shows hundreds of thousands of distinct CDR3 sequences; roughly 15% of them were found once. The leading ten clones occupy roughly 13% of the sample.

These data originate in a study of T cells in Graves' hyperthyroidism and ophthalmopathy (dated by TCRdb to between 2019 and 2020). Looking at the study overall: Peripheral blood was collected at initial diagnosis, before any treatment. To identify TCR V-J signatures that set the groups apart, the researchers used a discovery cohort of 100 patients, made up of approximately 43 with Graves' ophthalmopathy and about 60 with stable Graves' hyperthyroidism. Whether ophthalmopathy could be predicted prospectively was tested in an independent validation cohort made up of approximately 19 hyperthyroidism patients plus 17 patients who later progressed to ophthalmopathy. For training and testing, the 100 or so patients in the discovery cohort were randomly divided in a 7:3 ratio. The study also compared thyroid tissue and blood T-cell repertoires from 6 or 7 Graves' hyperthyroidism patients. After sampling, hyperthyroidism patients received methimazole starting at 30 mg daily, and ophthalmopathy patients received high-dose intravenous methylprednisolone. TCR Vbeta CDR3 sequencing of around 130 peripheral blood samples (43 ophthalmopathy, approximately 80 hyperthyroidism and approximately 17 progressor patients) is reported in the paper.

Moderately to severely active disease, a Clinical Activity Score of at least 3, a NOSPECS grade of at least 4, and a duration under 3 months were present in ophthalmopathy patients. The study excluded patients with uncontrolled infections, other autoimmune diseases, pregnancy or lactation. Diagnoses were established on the basis of clinical symptoms, serum thyroxine and TRAb, thyroid ultrasound, and orbital computed tomography. PBMCs were isolated from more than 8 ml of fresh peripheral blood by Ficoll-Paque density gradient centrifugation. Total RNA was extracted with Trizol reagent, and quality was checked on an Agilent 2100 Bioanalyzer. Broader findings and caveats from the paper: In cross-validation, a model built on a 13 V-J signature told ophthalmopathy apart from stable hyperthyroidism with 85% to 90% sensitivity and around 84% specificity, and in testing the same model reached 80%/75%. No statistical method was used to fix the sample size in advance, and group allocation was not hidden from the investigators. Most expanded thyroid clonotypes (frequency above 0.001) were also detected in blood, a finding suggesting that blood repertoires may reflect thyroid immune responses. During validation, the model predicted progression to ophthalmopathy a median of about 6.5 months ahead of onset, with approximately 70% sensitivity and roughly 72% specificity.

Counted from cysteine to phenylalanine, this CDR3 has 15 amino acids. Only the CDR3 portion is preserved as DNA: 45 bases, with reading frame beginning at the first base. The germline V gene gives CDR1 as SGHVS and CDR2 as FNYEAQ. Trimming accounts for 5 bases at V and 8 bases at J, while the number of junction bases matched to no gene is 6. Recombination connected TRBV7-6 to TRBJ1-6; the central 10 bases match TRBD1. This TCR derives from a man younger than 35 with Graves' ophthalmopathy. Sequencing used blood. CDR3 reads: CASSARTGGDSPLHF. The DNA sequence is TGTGCCAGCAGCGCACGGACAGGGGGAGATTCACCCCTCCACTTT.